Shown below are 30 T cell receptor beta chains from a single sample sequenced in a study of tumor T cells in aggressive B-cell lymphoma. The data were produced by immunoSEQ multiplex PCR, yet TCRdb's version contains in-frame clones alone and is incomplete. The data show 9,300 or so clones, with 85% seen just once and about 4.5% held by the top ten. Material: tumor tissue. These receptors all stem from an adult with diffuse large B cell lymphoma.

V gene TRBV7-8 combines with J gene TRBJ1-2; perhaps TRBD1 as D (6 bases). Germline lookup yields CDR1 SGHVS and CDR2 FQNEAQ. CDR3 size: 12 residues. Trimming took off 1 base at V and 8 bases at J, with 8 bases between the two ends. In DNA form, the CDR3 reads TGTGCCAGCAGCTTAGTAGACAGGGGCTACACCTTC. As protein: CASSLVDRGYTF.

The rearrangement uses TRBV9 and TRBJ2-5; 9 bases are shared with TRBD2. This CDR3 is 16 amino acids long. The trim removed 0 bases at V and 4 bases at J, leaving 7 bases unmatched. CDR1 and CDR2 from the germline V gene are SGDLS and YYNGEE. The CDR3 loop is CASSVDAGGPGETQYF. The CDR3 region has the DNA TGTGCCAGCAGCGTAGATGCGGGAGGGCCGGGAGAGACCCAGTACTTC. Complete variable domain (other parts from reference TRBV9 and TRBJ2-5): DSGVTQTPKHLITATGQRVTLRCSPRSGDLSVYWYQQSLDQGLQFLIQYYNGEERAKGNILERFSAQQFPDLHSELNLSSLELGDSALYFCASSVDAGGPGETQYFGPGTRLLVL.

The rearrangement uses TRBV14 and TRBJ2-5; tentative D call: TRBD2 (7 bases). Per the germline V gene, CDR1 is SGHDN and CDR2 is FVKESK. V dropped 4 bases and J dropped 3 bases, with 15 bases sitting between them. The CDR3 covers 15 residues. CDR3 region: CASSPTWGGEETQYF. The DNA for the CDR3 is TGTGCCAGCAGCCCGACGTGGGGGGGCGAAGAGACCCAGTACTTC.

The chain combines TRBV5-5 with TRBJ1-1; D unresolved. The CDR3 runs 13 residues. The germline CDR1 and CDR2 sequences are SGHKS and YYEKEE (reference sequence). Deletions cut 0 bases from V and 4 bases from J, with 7 bases between. The CDR3 coding sequence is TGTGCCAGCAGCTTGGCCGGGGTCACTGAAGCTTTCTTT. It translates to CASSLAGVTEAFF.

This chain connects TRBV2 to TRBJ1-5, with D unresolved. CDR3 length: 14 residues. V gave up 3 bases and J gave up 11 bases, with 17 bases separating them. Germline V gives CDR1 SNHLY, CDR2 FYNNEI. CDR3 sequence: CASSDRVRYMAQHF. The DNA of the CDR3 is TGTGCCAGCAGTGATCGGGTCAGATACATGGCCCAGCATTTT.

This rearrangement joins TRBV19 to TRBJ1-1; D possibly corresponds to TRBD1 (6 bases). The V gene's germline CDR1 is LNHDA and CDR2 SQIVND (reference sequence). V dropped 3 bases and J dropped 1 base, with 9 bases sitting between them. The CDR3 is 14 amino acids. The CDR3 bases are TGTGCCAGTAGTATGACAGGAACGAACACTGAAGCTTTCTTT. Translated: CASSMTGTNTEAFF.

This clone has a single count. The rearrangement links TRBV14 to TRBJ2-2; TRBD2 matches 9 bases. CDR1 is SGHDN, CDR2 FVKESK, per germline. J gave up 6 bases and V 1 base, and 3 bases lay outside the gene matches. This CDR3 is built from 15 residues. CDR3 bases: TGTGCCAGCAGCCAAGTAGCGGGAGTTGCCGGGGAGCTGTTTTTT. This gives the protein CASSQVAGVAGELFF.

The chain carries TRBV11-2 and TRBJ2-7; D possibly corresponds to TRBD2 (7 bases). The length of the CDR3 is 16 residues. V was pared by 4 bases and J by 1 base, with 17 bases between. Per the germline V gene, CDR1 is SGHAT and CDR2 is FQNNGV. CDR3 DNA: TGTGCCAGCAGCTCCCAGGGGAGGGGGAGATCCTACGAGCAGTACTTC. Amino acid sequence: CASSSQGRGRSYEQYF.

This chain joins TRBV18 and TRBJ2-7, with a tentative D call TRBD2 (5 bases). This CDR3 has 12 amino acids. CDR1 KGHSH and CDR2 LQKENI come from the germline V gene. V shed 4 bases and J shed 2 bases, with 6 bases lying between them. CDR3 nucleotides: TGTGCCAGCTCACAGCGGACCTACGAGCAGTACTTC. Its protein is CASSQRTYEQYF. Using reference TRBV18 and TRBJ2-7 for the parts outside the CDR3, the full variable domain is NAGVMQNPRHLVRRRGQEARLRCSPMKGHSHVYWYRQLPEEGLKFMVYLQKENIIDESGMPKERFSAEFPKEGPSILRIQQVVRGDSAAYFCASSQRTYEQYFGPGTRLTVT.

V is TRBV6-5 and J is TRBJ2-5; 10 nucleotides agree with TRBD2. Judging by the DNA end, TRBJ2-7 fits better; the J call may be wrong. CDR1 is MNHEY, CDR2 SVGAGI, per germline. This CDR3 is 14 amino acids long. The CDR3: CASRRTSGMYEQYF. As DNA, the CDR3 is TGTGCCAGCAGGCGAACTAGCGGGATGTACGAGCAGTACTTC.

CDR3 in DNA: TGTGCCAGCAGTACAACAGGGACCCAGGGAAACACCATATATTTT. Protein: CASSTTGTQGNTIYF. This chain links TRBV28 with TRBJ1-3; D is possibly TRBD1 (6 bases). Trimming took off 5 bases at V and 4 bases at J, with 15 bases between the two ends. The CDR3 covers 15 residues. Germline V lookup: CDR1 MDHEN, CDR2 SYDVKM.

The chain has TRBV7-6 and TRBJ2-5; TRBD1 matches at 11 bases. J lost 5 bases, V lost 4 bases, and 6 bases had no gene match. CDR1 is SGHVS, CDR2 FNYEAQ, per germline. This CDR3 is 15 amino acids long. DNA for the CDR3: TGTGCCAGCAGCTCGGGACAGGGGGTTTTGGAGACCCAGTACTTC. This codes for CASSSGQGVLETQYF.

The V call is TRBV2, the J call TRBJ2-5; 11 bases map to TRBD2. In germline, CDR1 is SNHLY, CDR2 FYNNEI. The CDR3 consists of 16 residues. The ends lost 11 bases at V and 5 bases at J; junction bases unmatched: 16. CDR3 nucleotides: TGTGCCTTAAAAGGGACTAGCGGACCCCCAAGGGAGACCCAGTACTTC. It is translated as CALKGTSGPPRETQYF.

The genes are TRBV7-9 and TRBJ2-5, with D maybe TRBD1 (6 bases). V was clipped by 3 bases and J by 2 bases, with 16 bases between them. CDR1 is SEHNR and CDR2 is FQNEAQ in the germline V gene (reference sequence). CDR3 length equals 16 residues. The CDR3 loop reads CASSLGAGKRQETQYF. Here the CDR3 DNA reads TGTGCCAGCAGCTTGGGGGCGGGCAAGAGACAAGAGACCCAGTACTTC.

The chain couples TRBV6-1 to TRBJ1-5; D is ambiguous. CDR3 length: 13 amino acids. The germline V gene encodes CDR1 MNHNS and CDR2 SASEGT. Trimming stripped 6 bases from V and 4 bases from J, with 10 bases between. The CDR3 nucleotides are TGTGCCAGCAGCCTTAAAGAGAATCAGCCCCAGCATTTT. It encodes CASSLKENQPQHF.

V and J are TRBV5-5 and TRBJ2-7, with a tentative D call TRBD2 (6 bases). Germline V gene data show CDR1 as SGHKS and CDR2 as YYEKEE (reference sequence). The V end lost 1 base, the J end lost 2 bases, and 10 bases lay between the germline ends. The CDR3 runs 14 residues. The CDR3 sequence is CASSLPQRAYEQYF. The CDR3 nucleotides are TGTGCCAGCAGCTTGCCTCAGCGGGCCTACGAGCAGTACTTC.

The chain links TRBV19 to TRBJ2-7, with TRBD1 matching over 9 bases. V was clipped by 4 bases and J by 5 bases; unmatched bases: 12. The length of the CDR3 is 16 residues. Germline V gene sequence: CDR1 LNHDA, CDR2 SQIVND (reference sequence). CDR3 coding DNA: TGTGCCAGTAGTACCGCCGGGACAGGGTACGCCCACGAGCAGTACTTC. Amino acids: CASSTAGTGYAHEQYF.

The V call is TRBV29-1, the J call TRBJ2-7; 11 bases fit TRBD2. CDR1 is SQVTM, CDR2 ANQGSEA, per germline. Trimming removed 3 bases from V and 7 bases from J; junction bases left unmatched: 8. This CDR3 comprises 14 residues. CDR3 loop: CSVDGPSGGLEQYF. In DNA form, the CDR3 reads TGCAGCGTTGACGGGCCTAGCGGGGGGCTGGAGCAGTACTTC.

This clone showed up just a few times. V and J are TRBV2 and TRBJ1-5; TRBD1 is a possible D gene (5 bases). With 5 bases removed from V and 0 bases from J, the gap between germline ends came to 11 bases. In germline, CDR1 is SNHLY, CDR2 FYNNEI. This CDR3 spans 15 amino acids. CDR3 protein: CASSIDRNSNQPQHF. In DNA, the CDR3 is TGTGCCAGCAGTATCGACAGAAATAGCAATCAGCCCCAGCATTTT.

The V gene is TRBV7-9, the J gene TRBJ2-1; D uncertain. Germline V gene data show CDR1 as SEHNR and CDR2 as FQNEAQ (reference sequence). The germline V and J ends were trimmed by 3 bases and 5 bases, with 5 bases remaining between them. This CDR3 region has 12 residues. The DNA of the CDR3 is TGTGCCAGCAGCTTGTACAACAATGAGCAGTTCTTC. This sequence encodes CASSLYNNEQFF.

The sample holds a few counts of this clone. The chain carries TRBV29-1 and TRBJ1-4; D is unresolved. CDR1 SQVTM and CDR2 ANQGSEA come from the germline V gene. The CDR3 is made up of 13 amino acids. Between the trimmed V and J ends, which lost 0 bases and 7 bases, there was a span of 9 bases. The CDR3 sequence: CSVEDRRAEKLFF. The CDR3 nucleotides read TGCAGCGTTGAAGATCGGAGGGCTGAAAAACTGTTTTTT.

V and J are TRBV7-6 and TRBJ2-2; 7 bases are shared with TRBD1. V shed 5 bases, J shed 9 bases, and the junction held 9 bases outside the gene matches. From germline, CDR1 is SGHVS and CDR2 FNYEAQ. There are 14 residues in the CDR3. CDR3 in amino acids: CASSPDRALRELFF. The CDR3 coding sequence is TGTGCCAGCAGCCCCGACAGGGCGCTCAGGGAGCTGTTTTTT. Looking up the rest from reference TRBV7-6 and TRBJ2-2 gives the full variable domain: GAGVSQSPRYKVTKRGQDVALRCDPISGHVSLYWYRQALGQGPEFLTYFNYEAQQDKSGLPNDRFSAERPEGSISTLTIQRTEQRDSAMYRCASSPDRALRELFFGEGSRLTVL.

The rearrangement joins TRBV2 to TRBJ1-4; 7 bases match TRBD1. Germline V gives CDR1 SNHLY, CDR2 FYNNEI. With 8 bases clipped from V and 8 bases from J, the junction kept 8 bases outside the gene matches. The CDR3 is made up of 13 amino acids. The CDR3 DNA reads TGTGCCAGCCTTGACAGGGTCTGGGAAAAACTGTTTTTT. Protein sequence: CASLDRVWEKLFF.

The chain is built from TRBV7-2 and TRBJ1-1, with unresolved D. Per the germline V gene, CDR1 is SGHTA and CDR2 is FQGNSA. The CDR3 extends over 12 amino acids. V shed 1 base and J shed 11 bases, with 11 bases lying between them. CDR3 DNA sequence: TGTGCCAGCAGCTTAGTAACCTTTGAGGCTTTCTTT. Protein: CASSLVTFEAFF.

This clone has only a few counts. The chain joins TRBV28 to TRBJ2-7; maybe TRBD2 (5 bases). Germline CDR1 is MDHEN and CDR2 is SYDVKM. This CDR3 has 13 residues. Trimming shortened V by 6 bases and J by 3 bases, and 12 bases separated the two germline ends. The CDR3 DNA is TGTGCCAGCAGAAGCCCGGGATACTACGAGCAGTACTTC. Translating it yields CASRSPGYYEQYF.

CDR3 in amino acids: CASSPTGGGGTDTQYF. As DNA, the CDR3 is TGTGCCAGCAGCCCCACAGGAGGGGGCGGGACAGATACGCAGTATTTT. The rearrangement links TRBV7-2 to TRBJ2-3; tentative D call: TRBD1 (7 bases). The CDR3 has 16 residues. V lost 5 bases to trimming and J lost 3 bases, with 18 bases between them. Germline V lookup: CDR1 SGHTA, CDR2 FQGNSA.

This sequence joins TRBV5-1 and TRBJ1-1; 9 positions agree with TRBD1. V lost 4 bases to trimming and J lost 5 bases; unmatched junction nucleotides: 12. Germline CDR1 is SGHRS and CDR2 is YFSETQ. The CDR3 covers 16 residues. The CDR3 protein is CASSLGVVGQGTEAFF. The CDR3 DNA reads TGCGCCAGCAGCCTGGGGGTGGTGGGACAGGGTACTGAAGCTTTCTTT.

The gene calls are TRBV7-2 and TRBJ2-7; 8 bases fit TRBD2. Trimming removed 5 bases from V and 5 bases from J; junction bases left unmatched: 5. CDR3 length: 13 amino acids. Germline CDR1 reads SGHTA; CDR2 reads FQGNSA. The CDR3 sequence: CASSRSGADEQYF. DNA for the CDR3: TGTGCCAGCAGCCGTAGCGGGGCCGACGAGCAGTACTTC.

The chain combines TRBV4-1 with TRBJ1-4; the match to TRBD1 covers 7 bases. The V gene end was trimmed by 5 bases and the J gene end by 7 bases; junction bases not matched to a gene: 10. Germline CDR1 MGHRA, CDR2 YSYEKL. The CDR3 extends over 15 amino acids. CDR3 amino acids: CASSAERQGGEKLFF. As DNA, the CDR3 is TGCGCCAGCAGCGCAGAACGTCAGGGGGGTGAAAAACTGTTTTTT.

This clone was seen more than once but under ten times. The V gene is TRBV27, the J gene TRBJ2-7; 11 bases map to TRBD2. V shed 5 bases, J shed 5 bases, and the junction held 11 bases outside the gene matches. CDR1 and CDR2 (germline): MNHEY, SMNVEV (reference sequence). The CDR3 covers 16 residues. The CDR3 DNA follows: TGTGCCAGCAGTACATCCGGTACTAGCGGGAGAAACGAGCAGTACTTC. It yields the protein CASSTSGTSGRNEQYF.